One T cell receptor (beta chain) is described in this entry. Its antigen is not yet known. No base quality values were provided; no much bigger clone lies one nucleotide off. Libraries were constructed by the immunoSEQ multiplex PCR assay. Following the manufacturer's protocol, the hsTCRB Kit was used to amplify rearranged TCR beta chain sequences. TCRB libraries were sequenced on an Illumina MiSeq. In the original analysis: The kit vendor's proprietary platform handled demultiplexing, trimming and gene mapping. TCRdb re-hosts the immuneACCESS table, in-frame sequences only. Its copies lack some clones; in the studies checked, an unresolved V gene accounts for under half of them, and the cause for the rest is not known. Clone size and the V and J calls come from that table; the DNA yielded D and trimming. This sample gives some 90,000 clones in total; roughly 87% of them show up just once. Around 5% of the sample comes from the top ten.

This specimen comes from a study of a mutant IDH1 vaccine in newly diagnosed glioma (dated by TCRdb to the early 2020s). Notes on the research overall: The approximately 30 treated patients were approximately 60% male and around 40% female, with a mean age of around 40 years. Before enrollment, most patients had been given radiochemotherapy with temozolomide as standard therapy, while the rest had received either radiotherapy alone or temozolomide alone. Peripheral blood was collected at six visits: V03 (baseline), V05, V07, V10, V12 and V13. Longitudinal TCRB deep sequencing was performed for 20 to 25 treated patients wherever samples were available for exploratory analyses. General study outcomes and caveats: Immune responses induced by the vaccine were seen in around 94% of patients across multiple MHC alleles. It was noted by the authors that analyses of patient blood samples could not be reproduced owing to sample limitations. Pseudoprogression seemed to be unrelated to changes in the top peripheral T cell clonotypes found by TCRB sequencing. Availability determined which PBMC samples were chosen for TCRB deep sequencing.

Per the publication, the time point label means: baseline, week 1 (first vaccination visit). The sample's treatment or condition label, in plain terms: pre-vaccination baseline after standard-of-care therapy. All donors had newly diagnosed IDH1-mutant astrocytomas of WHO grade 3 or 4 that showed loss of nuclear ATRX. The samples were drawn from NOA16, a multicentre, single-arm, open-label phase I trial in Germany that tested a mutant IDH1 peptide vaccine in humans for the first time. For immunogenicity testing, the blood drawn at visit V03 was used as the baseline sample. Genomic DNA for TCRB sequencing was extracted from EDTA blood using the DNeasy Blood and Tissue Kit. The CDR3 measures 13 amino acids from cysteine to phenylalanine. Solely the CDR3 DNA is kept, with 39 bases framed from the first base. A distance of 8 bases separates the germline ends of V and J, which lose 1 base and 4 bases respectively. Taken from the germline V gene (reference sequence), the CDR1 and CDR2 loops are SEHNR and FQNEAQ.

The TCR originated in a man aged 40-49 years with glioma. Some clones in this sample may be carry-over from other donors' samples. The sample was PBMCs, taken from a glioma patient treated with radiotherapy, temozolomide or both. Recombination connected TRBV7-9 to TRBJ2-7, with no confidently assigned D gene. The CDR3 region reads CASSLGQWYEQYF. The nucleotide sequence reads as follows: TGTGCCAGCAGCTTAGGGCAATGGTACGAGCAGTACTTC.